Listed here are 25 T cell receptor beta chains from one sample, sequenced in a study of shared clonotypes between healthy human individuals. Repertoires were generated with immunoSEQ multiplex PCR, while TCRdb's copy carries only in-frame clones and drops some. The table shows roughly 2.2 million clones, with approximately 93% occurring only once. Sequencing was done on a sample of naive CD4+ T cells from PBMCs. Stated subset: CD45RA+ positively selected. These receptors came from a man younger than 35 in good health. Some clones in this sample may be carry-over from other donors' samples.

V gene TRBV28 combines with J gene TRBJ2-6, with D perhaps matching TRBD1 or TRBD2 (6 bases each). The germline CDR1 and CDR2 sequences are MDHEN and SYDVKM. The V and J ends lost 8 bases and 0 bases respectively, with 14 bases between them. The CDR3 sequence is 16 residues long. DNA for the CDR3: TGTGCCAGCGGGGGGCCGTCGAACTCTGGGGCCAACGTCCTGACTTTC. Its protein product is CASGGPSNSGANVLTF. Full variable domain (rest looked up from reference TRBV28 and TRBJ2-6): DVKVTQSSRYLVKRTGEKVFLECVQDMDHENMFWYRQDPGLGLRLIYFSYDVKMKEKGDIPEGYSVSREKKERFSLILESASTNQTSMYLCASGGPSNSGANVLTFGAGSRLTVL.

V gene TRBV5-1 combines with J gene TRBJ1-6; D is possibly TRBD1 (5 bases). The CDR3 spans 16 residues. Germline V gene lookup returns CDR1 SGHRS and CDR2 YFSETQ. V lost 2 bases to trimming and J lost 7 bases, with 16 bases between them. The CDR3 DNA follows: TGCGCCAGCAGCTTCACCCCAAAGGGGACCAATTCACCCCTCCACTTT. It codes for CASSFTPKGTNSPLHF. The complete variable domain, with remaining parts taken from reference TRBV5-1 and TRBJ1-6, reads KAGVTQTPRYLIKTRGQQVTLSCSPISGHRSVSWYQQTPGQGLQFLFEYFSETQRNKGNFPGRFSGRQFSNSRSEMNVSTLELGDSALYLCASSFTPKGTNSPLHFGNGTRLTVT.

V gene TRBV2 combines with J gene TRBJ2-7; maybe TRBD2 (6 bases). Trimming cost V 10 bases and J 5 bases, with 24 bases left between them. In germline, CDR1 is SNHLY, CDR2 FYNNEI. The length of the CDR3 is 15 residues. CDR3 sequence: CATTQEGGGWDEQYF. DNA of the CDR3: TGTGCCACCACTCAGGAGGGCGGTGGTTGGGACGAGCAGTACTTC.

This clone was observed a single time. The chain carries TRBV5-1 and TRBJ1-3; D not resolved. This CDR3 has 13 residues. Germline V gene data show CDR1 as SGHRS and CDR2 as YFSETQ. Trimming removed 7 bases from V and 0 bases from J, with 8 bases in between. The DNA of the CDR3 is TGCGCCAGCGCCGTAGACTCTGGAAACACCATATATTTT. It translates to CASAVDSGNTIYF.

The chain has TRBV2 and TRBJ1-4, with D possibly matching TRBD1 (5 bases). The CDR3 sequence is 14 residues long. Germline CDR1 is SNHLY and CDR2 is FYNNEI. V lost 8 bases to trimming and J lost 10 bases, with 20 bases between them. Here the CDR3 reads CASRAGGVSAKLFF. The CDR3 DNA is TGTGCCAGCCGAGCGGGAGGGGTCTCGGCAAAACTGTTTTTT.

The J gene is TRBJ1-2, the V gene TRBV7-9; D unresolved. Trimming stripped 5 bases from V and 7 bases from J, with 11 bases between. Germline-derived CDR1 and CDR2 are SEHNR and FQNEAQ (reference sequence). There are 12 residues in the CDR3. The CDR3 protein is CASSPTDSGYTF. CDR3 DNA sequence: TGTGCCAGCAGCCCTACGGATAGTGGCTACACCTTC.

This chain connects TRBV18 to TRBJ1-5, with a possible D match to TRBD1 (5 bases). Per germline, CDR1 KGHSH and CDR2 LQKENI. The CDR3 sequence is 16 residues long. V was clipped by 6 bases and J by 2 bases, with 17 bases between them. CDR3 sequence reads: CASSPVGGYGNQPQHF. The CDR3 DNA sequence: TGTGCCAGCTCCCCCGTCGGGGGGTATGGCAATCAGCCCCAGCATTTT. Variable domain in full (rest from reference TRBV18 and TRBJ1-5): NAGVMQNPRHLVRRRGQEARLRCSPMKGHSHVYWYRQLPEEGLKFMVYLQKENIIDESGMPKERFSAEFPKEGPSILRIQQVVRGDSAAYFCASSPVGGYGNQPQHFGDGTRLSIL.

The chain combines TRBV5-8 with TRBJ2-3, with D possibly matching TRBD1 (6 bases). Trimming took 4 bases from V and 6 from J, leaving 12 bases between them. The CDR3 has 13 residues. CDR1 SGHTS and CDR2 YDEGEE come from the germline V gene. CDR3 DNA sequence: TGTGCCAGCAGCCAAAGGGGGTCGGATACGCAGTATTTT. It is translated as CASSQRGSDTQYF.

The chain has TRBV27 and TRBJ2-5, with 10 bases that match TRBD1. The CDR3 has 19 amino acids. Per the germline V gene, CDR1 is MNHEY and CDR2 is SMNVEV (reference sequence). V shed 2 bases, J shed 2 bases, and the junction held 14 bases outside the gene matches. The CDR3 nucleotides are TGTGCCAGCAGTTTAGCCCCCCTCGCCGGGACAGGGGCGCAAGAGACCCAGTACTTC. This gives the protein CASSLAPLAGTGAQETQYF.

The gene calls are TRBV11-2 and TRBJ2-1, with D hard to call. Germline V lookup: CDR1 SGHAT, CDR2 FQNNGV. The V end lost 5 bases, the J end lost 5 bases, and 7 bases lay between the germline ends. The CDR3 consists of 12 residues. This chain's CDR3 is CASSPVNNEQFF. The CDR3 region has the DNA TGTGCCAGCAGCCCGGTTAACAATGAGCAGTTCTTC.

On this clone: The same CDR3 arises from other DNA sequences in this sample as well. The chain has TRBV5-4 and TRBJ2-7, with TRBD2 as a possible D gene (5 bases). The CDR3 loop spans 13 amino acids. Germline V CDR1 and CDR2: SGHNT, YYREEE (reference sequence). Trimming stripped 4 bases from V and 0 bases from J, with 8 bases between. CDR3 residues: CASSLGVSYEQYF. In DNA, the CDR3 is TGTGCCAGCAGCCTGGGAGTCTCCTACGAGCAGTACTTC.

The chain's CDR3 is CASSTTGQGGNEQFF. The CDR3 DNA follows: TGTGCCAGCAGTACCACGGGACAGGGAGGCAATGAGCAGTTCTTC. This chain joins TRBV6-5 and TRBJ2-1; 9 bases align to TRBD1. Germline V lookup: CDR1 MNHEY, CDR2 SVGAGI. The V and J ends lost 5 bases and 6 bases, in that order; junction bases with no gene match: 8. The CDR3 is 15 residues long.

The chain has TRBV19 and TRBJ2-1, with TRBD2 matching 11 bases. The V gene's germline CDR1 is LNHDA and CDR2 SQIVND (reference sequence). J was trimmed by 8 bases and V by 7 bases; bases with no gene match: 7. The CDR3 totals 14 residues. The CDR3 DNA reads TGTGCCAGTAATAGCGGGAGGGGCCTCGATGAGCAGTTCTTC. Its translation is CASNSGRGLDEQFF.

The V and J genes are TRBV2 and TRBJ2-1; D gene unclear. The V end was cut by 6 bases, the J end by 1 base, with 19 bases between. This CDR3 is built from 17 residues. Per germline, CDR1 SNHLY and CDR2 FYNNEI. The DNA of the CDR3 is TGTGCCAGCAGGGCCCGAAACCTTCCACAGTCCTACAATGAGCAGTTCTTC. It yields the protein CASRARNLPQSYNEQFF. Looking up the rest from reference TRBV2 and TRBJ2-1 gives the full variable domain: EPEVTQTPSHQVTQMGQEVILRCVPISNHLYFYWYRQILGQKVEFLVSFYNNEISEKSEIFDDQFSVERPDGSNFTLKIRSTKLEDSAMYFCASRARNLPQSYNEQFFGPGTRLTVL.

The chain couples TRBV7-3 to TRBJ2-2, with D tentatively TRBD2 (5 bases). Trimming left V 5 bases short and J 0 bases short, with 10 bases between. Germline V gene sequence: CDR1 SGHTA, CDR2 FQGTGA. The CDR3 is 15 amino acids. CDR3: CASSLLASNTGELFF. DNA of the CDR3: TGTGCCAGCAGCCTTTTAGCGTCGAACACCGGGGAGCTGTTTTTT.

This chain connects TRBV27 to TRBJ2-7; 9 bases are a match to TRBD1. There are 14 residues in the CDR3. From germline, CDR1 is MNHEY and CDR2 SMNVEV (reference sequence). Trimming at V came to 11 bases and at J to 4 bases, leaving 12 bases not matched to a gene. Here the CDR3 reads CACKVGQGIYEQYF. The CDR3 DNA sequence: TGTGCCTGTAAAGTGGGACAGGGAATATACGAGCAGTACTTC.

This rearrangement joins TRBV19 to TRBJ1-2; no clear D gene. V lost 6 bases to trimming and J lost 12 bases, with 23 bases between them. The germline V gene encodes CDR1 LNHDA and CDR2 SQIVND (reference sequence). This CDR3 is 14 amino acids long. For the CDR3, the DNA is TGTGCCAGTAGCTCAGGAGGCGTCTGGTCCTCTCACACCTTC. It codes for CASSSGGVWSSHTF.

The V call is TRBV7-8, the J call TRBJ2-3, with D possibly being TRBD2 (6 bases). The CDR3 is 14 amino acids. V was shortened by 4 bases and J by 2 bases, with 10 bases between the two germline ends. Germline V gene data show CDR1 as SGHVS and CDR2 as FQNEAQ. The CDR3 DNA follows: TGTGCCAGCAGCTCATTAGCGGCCACAGATACGCAGTATTTT. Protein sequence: CASSSLAATDTQYF.

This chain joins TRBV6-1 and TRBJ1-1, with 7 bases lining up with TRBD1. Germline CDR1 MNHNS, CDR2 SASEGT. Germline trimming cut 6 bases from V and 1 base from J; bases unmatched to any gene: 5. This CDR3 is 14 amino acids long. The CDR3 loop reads CASRKGQSNTEAFF. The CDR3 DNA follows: TGTGCCAGCAGGAAGGGACAGTCGAACACTGAAGCTTTCTTT.

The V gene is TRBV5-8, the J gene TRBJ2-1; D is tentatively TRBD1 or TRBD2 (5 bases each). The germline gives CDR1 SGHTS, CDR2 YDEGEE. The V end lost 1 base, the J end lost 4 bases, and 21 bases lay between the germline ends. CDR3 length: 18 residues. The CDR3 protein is CASSLLGTGGFVYNEQFF. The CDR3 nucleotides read TGTGCCAGCAGCTTGTTAGGCACAGGCGGGTTTGTGTACAATGAGCAGTTCTTC.

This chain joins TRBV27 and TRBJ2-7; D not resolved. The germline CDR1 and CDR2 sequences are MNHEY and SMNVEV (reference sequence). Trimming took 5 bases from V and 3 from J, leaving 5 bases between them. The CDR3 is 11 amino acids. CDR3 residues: CASSNHYEQYF. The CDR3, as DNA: TGTGCCAGCAGTAATCACTACGAGCAGTACTTC.

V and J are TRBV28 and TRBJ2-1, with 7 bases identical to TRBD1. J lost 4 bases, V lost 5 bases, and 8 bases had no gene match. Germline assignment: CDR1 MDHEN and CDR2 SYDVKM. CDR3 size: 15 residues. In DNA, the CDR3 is TGTGCCAGCAGTGTGGTGACAGGGAATTACAATGAGCAGTTCTTC. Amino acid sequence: CASSVVTGNYNEQFF. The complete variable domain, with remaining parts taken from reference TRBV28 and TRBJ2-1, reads DVKVTQSSRYLVKRTGEKVFLECVQDMDHENMFWYRQDPGLGLRLIYFSYDVKMKEKGDIPEGYSVSREKKERFSLILESASTNQTSMYLCASSVVTGNYNEQFFGPGTRLTVL.

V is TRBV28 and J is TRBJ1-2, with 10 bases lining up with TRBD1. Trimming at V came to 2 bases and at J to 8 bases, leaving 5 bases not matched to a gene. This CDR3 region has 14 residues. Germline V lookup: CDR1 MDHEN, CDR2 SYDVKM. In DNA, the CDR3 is TGTGCCAGCAGTTTAAGACAGGGGGCGTCCGGCTACACCTTC. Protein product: CASSLRQGASGYTF.

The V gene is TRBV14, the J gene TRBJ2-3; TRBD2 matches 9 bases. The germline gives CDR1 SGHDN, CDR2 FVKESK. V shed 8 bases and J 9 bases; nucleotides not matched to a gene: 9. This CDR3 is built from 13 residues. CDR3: CASAGTSRGTQYF. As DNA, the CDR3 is TGTGCCAGCGCTGGGACTAGCAGGGGGACGCAGTATTTT.

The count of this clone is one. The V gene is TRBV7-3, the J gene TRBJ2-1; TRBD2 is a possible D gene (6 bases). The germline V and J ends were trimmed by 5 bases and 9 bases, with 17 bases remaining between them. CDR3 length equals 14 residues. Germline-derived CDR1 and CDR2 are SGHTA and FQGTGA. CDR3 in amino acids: CASSVRPGGSEQFF. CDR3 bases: TGTGCCAGCAGCGTACGACCCGGGGGTAGTGAGCAGTTCTTC.